What follows are 30 T cell receptor beta chains derived from one specimen sequenced in a study of blood T cell repertoires in COVID-19. Some clones are missing from TCRdb's copy, which holds only in-frame ones; the method was immunoSEQ multiplex PCR. The sample contains hundreds of thousands of clones, roughly 76% of which appear only once. The sequenced material came from peripheral blood. Receptor source: a woman older than 75 with COVID-19, enrolled during active disease.

This chain connects TRBV11-3 to TRBJ1-1; D is unclear. V shed 5 bases and J shed 4 bases, with 11 bases lying between them. CDR3 size: 13 residues. The V gene's germline CDR1 is SGHNT and CDR2 YENEEA. The CDR3 loop is CASSRFGSTEAFF. Here the CDR3 DNA reads TGTGCCAGCAGCCGCTTTGGCAGCACTGAAGCTTTCTTT. Full variable domain (outside the CDR3, taken from reference TRBV11-3 and TRBJ1-1): EAGVVQSPRYKIIEKKQPVAFWCNPISGHNTLYWYLQNLGQGPELLIRYENEEAVDDSQLPKDRFSAERLKGVDSTLKIQPAELGDSAVYLCASSRFGSTEAFFGQGTRLTVV.

The chain is built from TRBV5-1 and TRBJ2-6; D is uncertain. This CDR3 has 15 amino acids. Trimming stripped 4 bases from V and 1 base from J, with 9 bases between. CDR1 is SGHRS, CDR2 YFSETQ, per germline. CDR3 region: CASSGAISGANVLTF. The CDR3 DNA reads TGCGCCAGCAGCGGAGCGATTTCTGGGGCCAACGTCCTGACTTTC. The full variable domain, in which reference TRBV5-1 and TRBJ2-6 provide the parts outside the CDR3, is KAGVTQTPRYLIKTRGQQVTLSCSPISGHRSVSWYQQTPGQGLQFLFEYFSETQRNKGNFPGRFSGRQFSNSRSEMNVSTLELGDSALYLCASSGAISGANVLTFGAGSRLTVL.

The chain joins TRBV2 to TRBJ2-5; 15 bases align to TRBD2. Germline V gene lookup returns CDR1 SNHLY and CDR2 FYNNEI. V shed 5 bases and J 1 base; nucleotides not matched to a gene: 2. The CDR3 extends over 16 amino acids. The CDR3 sequence is CASSRTSGRAQETQYF. The DNA for the CDR3 is TGTGCCAGCAGTAGGACTAGCGGGAGGGCCCAAGAGACCCAGTACTTC.

This clone was recorded once. J is TRBJ1-1 and V is TRBV30, with a weak D call TRBD1 (5 bases). Trimming cost V 1 base and J 3 bases, with 12 bases left between them. Germline assignment: CDR1 GTSNPN and CDR2 SVGIG (reference sequence). This CDR3 is built from 14 residues. The CDR3 is CAWSGKGPDTEAFF. Here the CDR3 DNA reads TGTGCCTGGAGTGGCAAGGGGCCGGACACTGAAGCTTTCTTT.

This clone was seen only once. The gene calls are TRBV19 and TRBJ2-1; TRBD2 matches at 7 bases. The CDR3 totals 16 residues. V shed 0 bases and J 7 bases; nucleotides not matched to a gene: 9. Germline CDR1 is LNHDA and CDR2 is SQIVND (reference sequence). The CDR3 DNA reads as TGTGCCAGTAGTATAGAGGGAAGCGGGAAGCTGAATGAGCAGTTCTTC. It translates to CASSIEGSGKLNEQFF.

The chain links TRBV11-3 to TRBJ1-1, with D possibly TRBD1 on 5 matching bases. The CDR3 covers 13 residues. Trimming cost V 5 bases and J 9 bases, with 16 bases left between them. Germline CDR1 and CDR2: SGHNT and YENEEA. CDR3 protein: CASSPAPEGQAFF. The DNA for the CDR3 is TGTGCCAGCAGCCCCGCCCCGGAGGGGCAAGCTTTCTTT.

The rearrangement joins TRBV28 to TRBJ1-2; a possible D gene is TRBD1 (6 bases). The V end was cut by 11 bases, the J end by 1 base, with 26 bases between. The CDR3 extends over 17 amino acids. Germline CDR1 reads MDHEN; CDR2 reads SYDVKM. As DNA, the CDR3 is TGTGCCGGCGCATATCGGCACACTAAGGGGGTTAACTATGGCTACACCTTC. The encoded protein is CAGAYRHTKGVNYGYTF.

The chain is built from TRBV7-2 and TRBJ2-3; D unclear. The CDR3 totals 13 residues. V was pared by 5 bases and J by 5 bases, with 11 bases between. The V gene's germline CDR1 is SGHTA and CDR2 FQGNSA. Here the CDR3 reads CASSPRGLDTQYF. The CDR3 nucleotides are TGTGCCAGCAGCCCAAGAGGTTTAGATACGCAGTATTTT.

On this clone itself: The sample holds other DNA sequences that translate to the same CDR3. This rearrangement joins TRBV5-1 to TRBJ1-2; no reliable D call. CDR3 length: 13 residues. CDR1 is SGHRS, CDR2 YFSETQ, per germline. Trimming cost V 1 base and J 2 bases, with 6 bases left between them. The CDR3 here is CASSLTANYGYTF. As DNA, the CDR3 is TGCGCCAGCAGCTTGACCGCGAACTATGGCTACACCTTC.

This clone appeared once. The chain uses TRBV28 and TRBJ2-5; weak D call: TRBD2 (6 bases). Germline V gives CDR1 MDHEN, CDR2 SYDVKM. The V end lost 6 bases, the J end lost 5 bases, and 16 bases lay between the germline ends. The CDR3 spans 14 residues. The CDR3 DNA follows: TGTGCCAGCAGCTATGAGGGACTTCTGGAGACCCAGTACTTC. Residues: CASSYEGLLETQYF.

Of note for this clone: One end of the junction does not line up with germline, which may come from a read error. The CDR3 protein is CASREGGLRNEQFF. The CDR3 nucleotides read TGTGCCAGCAGGGAAGGGGGCCTCAGGAATGAGCAGTTCTTC. The V call is TRBV2, the J call TRBJ2-1; TRBD1 matches 7 bases. This CDR3 comprises 14 residues. Germline V lookup: CDR1 SNHLY, CDR2 FYNNEI. Complete variable domain (other parts from reference TRBV2 and TRBJ2-1): EPEVTQTPSHQVTQMGQEVILRCVPISNHLYFYWYRQILGQKVEFLVSFYNNEISEKSEIFDDQFSVERPDGSNFTLKIRSTKLEDSAMYFCASREGGLRNEQFFGPGTRLTVL.

This chain joins TRBV5-5 and TRBJ1-2, with TRBD1 matching 12 bases. The junction had 12 bases not matched to a gene; V was cut back by 4 bases and J by 8 bases. Germline values: CDR1 SGHKS, CDR2 YYEKEE (reference sequence). This CDR3 spans 16 amino acids. CDR3 sequence reads: CASSGDRGRQSSGYTF. CDR3 DNA sequence: TGTGCCAGCAGCGGGGACAGGGGGCGTCAGTCTAGCGGCTACACCTTC. Together with reference TRBV5-5 and TRBJ1-2, the CDR3 gives the full variable domain: DAGVTQSPTHLIKTRGQQVTLRCSPISGHKSVSWYQQVLGQGPQFIFQYYEKEERGRGNFPDRFSARQFPNYSSELNVNALLLGDSALYLCASSGDRGRQSSGYTFGSGTRLTVV.

The chain is built from TRBV30 and TRBJ1-2, with 11 nucleotides matching TRBD1. Germline V gene lookup returns CDR1 GTSNPN and CDR2 SVGIG (reference sequence). This CDR3 has 12 amino acids. Trimming cost V 8 bases and J 7 bases; bases outside gene matches: 6. CDR3 in amino acids: CAGWTGGSGYTF. CDR3 sequence (DNA): TGTGCCGGCTGGACAGGGGGCTCTGGCTACACCTTC.

This chain connects TRBV30 to TRBJ1-4; TRBD1 matches 7 bases. There are 12 residues in the CDR3. In germline, CDR1 is GTSNPN, CDR2 SVGIG (reference sequence). V was clipped by 4 bases and J by 8 bases; unmatched bases: 4. DNA for the CDR3: TGTGCCTGGAATAAACAGGGGGAAAAACTGTTTTTT. Translation: CAWNKQGEKLFF.

The chain joins TRBV27 to TRBJ2-1, with D possibly TRBD2 on 5 matching bases. The CDR3 has 9 residues. Germline V gene data show CDR1 as MNHEY and CDR2 as SMNVEV (reference sequence). V was cut by 10 bases and J by 10 bases, with 8 bases left in between. For the CDR3, the DNA is TGTGCCACTGGACTCGAGCAGTTCTTC. Encoded protein: CATGLEQFF.

CDR3 region: CASSLSRDSYEQYF. The CDR3 region has the DNA TGTGCCAGCAGCTTATCCCGGGACAGCTACGAGCAGTACTTC. The chain couples TRBV7-6 to TRBJ2-7; TRBD1 matches at 7 bases. Unmatched junction bases numbered 4, after V lost 2 bases and J lost 3 bases. The CDR3 is 14 residues long. Germline lookup yields CDR1 SGHVS and CDR2 FNYEAQ.

The rearrangement joins TRBV28 to TRBJ1-1; D gene unclear. This CDR3 contains 13 residues. V was trimmed by 7 bases and J by 3 bases, leaving 12 bases between them. Germline CDR1 is MDHEN and CDR2 is SYDVKM. The CDR3 nucleotides read TGTGCCAGCACGGGATCTCGGGACACTGAAGCTTTCTTT. This sequence encodes CASTGSRDTEAFF.

CDR3 nucleotide sequence: TGTGCCTGGAGTGTATCGGCTGCTAGAAATGAGCAGTTCTTC. This translates into CAWSVSAARNEQFF. The rearrangement uses TRBV30 and TRBJ2-1; no definite D call. Germline CDR1 GTSNPN, CDR2 SVGIG (reference sequence). The CDR3 extends over 14 amino acids. Trimming pared 0 bases from V and 7 bases from J, leaving 13 bases between.

As DNA, the CDR3 is TGTGCCAGCAGCTTAGGGCTTGGCCTGAGGGCTGAAGCTTTCTTT. Protein product: CASSLGLGLRAEAFF. The chain links TRBV7-2 to TRBJ1-1; D ambiguous. Germline loops: CDR1 SGHTA, CDR2 FQGNSA. There are 15 residues in the CDR3. Trimming left V 1 base short and J 6 bases short, with 15 bases between.

The chain couples TRBV7-2 to TRBJ1-3; perhaps TRBD1 as D (6 bases). V lost 3 bases, J lost 0 bases, and 12 bases lay in between. The CDR3 contains 16 residues. Germline V gene lookup returns CDR1 SGHTA and CDR2 FQGNSA. CDR3 residues: CASSFRQALSGNTIYF. The CDR3 DNA is TGTGCCAGCAGCTTCCGACAGGCCCTCTCTGGAAACACCATATATTTT.

This clone was observed once. V is TRBV19 and J is TRBJ1-2; no firm D call. Germline V gives CDR1 LNHDA, CDR2 SQIVND (reference sequence). V lost 8 bases and J lost 6, with 16 bases in between. The CDR3 consists of 13 residues. The CDR3 reads CASGYRLENGYTF. CDR3 sequence (DNA): TGTGCCAGTGGGTACCGACTGGAGAATGGCTACACCTTC.

The chain has TRBV9 and TRBJ2-5, with TRBD2 identical over 15 bases. Looked up from germline, CDR1 is SGDLS and CDR2 is YYNGEE. V dropped 4 bases and J dropped 1; count of bases not matched to a gene: 14. The CDR3 totals 20 residues. The CDR3 nucleotides read TGTGCCAGCAGCTTCAGCAGTGGGACTAGCGGGGGGACCTTCCAAGAGACCCAGTACTTC. Translated, it gives CASSFSSGTSGGTFQETQYF.

J is TRBJ2-5 and V is TRBV7-9, with D unclear. The CDR3 is 14 residues long. Germline-derived CDR1 and CDR2 are SEHNR and FQNEAQ (reference sequence). The ends were cut back, 5 bases at V and 4 bases at J, with 14 bases in the middle. This CDR3 reads CASSPTTSAETQYF. Written as DNA, the CDR3 is TGTGCCAGCAGCCCCACTACATCGGCAGAGACCCAGTACTTC.

The chain carries TRBV5-8 and TRBJ1-6, with a tentative D call TRBD1 (6 bases). Germline CDR1 and CDR2: SGHTS and YDEGEE. With 0 bases removed from V and 10 bases from J, the gap between germline ends came to 17 bases. This CDR3 is built from 16 residues. This chain's CDR3 is CASSLDRDAGESPLHF. The DNA of the CDR3 is TGTGCCAGCAGCTTGGACAGGGACGCGGGAGAATCACCCCTCCACTTT.

The J gene is TRBJ1-6, the V gene TRBV19, with 8 positions matching TRBD1. Trimming at V came to 6 bases and at J to 4 bases, leaving 5 bases not matched to a gene. In germline, CDR1 is LNHDA, CDR2 SQIVND (reference sequence). The CDR3 consists of 15 residues. CDR3 DNA sequence: TGTGCCAGTAGACCCCGGGACAGGTATAATTCACCCCTCCACTTT. It encodes CASRPRDRYNSPLHF.

The chain combines TRBV7-6 with TRBJ1-2; 8 nucleotides match TRBD1. Germline CDR1 and CDR2: SGHVS and FNYEAQ. This CDR3 is built from 15 residues. V shed 5 bases and J 6 bases; nucleotides not matched to a gene: 11. CDR3 sequence (DNA): TGTGCCAGCAGCCCCCCCGAGGCAGGGGGCGATGGCTACACCTTC. This translates into CASSPPEAGGDGYTF.

The rearrangement joins TRBV7-9 to TRBJ1-1, with D uncertain. The CDR3 length is 14 residues. The germline V and J ends were trimmed by 2 bases and 3 bases, with 10 bases remaining between them. Germline CDR1 SEHNR, CDR2 FQNEAQ (reference sequence). This chain's CDR3 is CASSLRVEDTEAFF. CDR3 coding DNA: TGTGCCAGCAGCTTACGAGTTGAAGACACTGAAGCTTTCTTT.

J is TRBJ2-7 and V is TRBV5-1; D call uncertain. Germline V gene data show CDR1 as SGHRS and CDR2 as YFSETQ. The ends were cut back, 0 bases at V and 2 bases at J, with 12 bases in the middle. This CDR3 has 15 amino acids. The CDR3 loop is CASSLGDDRAYEQYF. CDR3 nucleotides: TGCGCCAGCAGCTTGGGCGACGACCGGGCCTACGAGCAGTACTTC.

V and J are TRBV3-1 (or the pseudogene TRBV3-2) and TRBJ2-3; no reliable D call. Trimming took 4 bases from V and 7 from J, leaving 12 bases between them. The CDR3 length is 13 residues. Germline V gene sequence: CDR1 LGHDT, CDR2 YNNKEL (reference sequence). In DNA, the CDR3 is TGTGCCAGCAGCCCGGGTCTTGGTAATACGCAGTATTTT. Its protein product is CASSPGLGNTQYF.

The gene calls are TRBV19 and TRBJ2-1, with 7 bases fitting TRBD1. V shed 4 bases, J shed 6 bases, and the junction held 6 bases outside the gene matches. The CDR3 covers 14 residues. The germline V gene has CDR1 LNHDA and CDR2 SQIVND (reference sequence). The CDR3 is CASSKQGRTNEQFF. Written as DNA, the CDR3 is TGTGCCAGTAGTAAACAGGGGCGCACCAATGAGCAGTTCTTC.